The subject of this entry is one T cell receptor (beta chain). The antigen remains undetermined. Distinct nucleotide sequences in the sample also encode this CDR3. The data derive from a study of Ad26.COV2.S vaccination and SARS-CoV-2 variants. Study information: Ad26.COV2.S given intramuscularly, once or twice 56 days apart.

Study results and caveats: Vaccinated and placebo-treated recipients had similar non-spike TCR breadth. Total T cell responses, in the TCR breadth and depth analyses, may have been underestimated.

Profiling relied on immunoSEQ multiplex PCR, and the TCRdb table lists in-frame clones only, not all of them. The sample records around 450,000 clones, 89% being singletons. This sample's treatment: 15 to 20 received Ad26.COV2.S at low or high dose, single or two shots; 5 received placebo; per-sample allocation not given. Repertoires come from day 63 after the first vaccine or placebo injection. Wuhan-strain spike was delivered by a replication-incompetent Ad26 vector. The sequence came from a person between 18 and 59 years old who received the Ad26.COV2.S COVID-19 vaccine or a placebo. This sample comprised peripheral blood, obtained in a trial of Ad26.COV2.S vaccine versus placebo.

The CDR3 sequence is CASGDLNYGYTF. DNA of the CDR3: TGTGCCAGCGGGGACCTTAACTATGGCTACACCTTC. The chain links TRBV2 to TRBJ1-2; perhaps TRBD1 as D (5 bases). V was clipped by 8 bases and J by 1 base, with 8 bases between them. The CDR3 extends over 12 amino acids. Germline V gives CDR1 SNHLY, CDR2 FYNNEI.